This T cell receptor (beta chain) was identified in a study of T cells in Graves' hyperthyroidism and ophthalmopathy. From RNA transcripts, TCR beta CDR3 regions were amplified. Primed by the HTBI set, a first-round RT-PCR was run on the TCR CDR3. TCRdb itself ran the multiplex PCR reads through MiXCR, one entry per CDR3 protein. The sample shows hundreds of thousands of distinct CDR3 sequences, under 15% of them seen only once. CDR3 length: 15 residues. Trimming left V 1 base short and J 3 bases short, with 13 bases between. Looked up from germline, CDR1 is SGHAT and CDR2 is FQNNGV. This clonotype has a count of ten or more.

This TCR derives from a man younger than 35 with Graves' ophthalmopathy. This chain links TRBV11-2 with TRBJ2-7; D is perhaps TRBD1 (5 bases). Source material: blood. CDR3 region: CASSLGQGAYYEQYF. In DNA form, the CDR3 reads TGTGCCAGCAGCTTAGGTCAAGGGGCTTACTACGAGCAGTACTTC.